In this sample, the clone carrying this TCR beta chain turned up once. The table came from immunoSEQ multiplex PCR; TCRdb's copy has only in-frame clones and leaves some out. This sample has roughly 450,000 clones, with 75% to 95% found just once. The source of the sample is a study of control samples from healthy donors and cancer patients. Material for sequencing was PBMCs. This TCR was recovered from a man in his forties with head and neck cancer.

The CDR3 spells CASSRALRGGTEAFF. CDR3 in DNA: TGCGCCAGCAGTCGCGCCTTGCGGGGGGGCACTGAAGCTTTCTTT. The V and J genes are TRBV5-1 and TRBJ1-1; a possible D gene is TRBD1 (5 bases). V was pared by 5 bases and J by 4 bases, with 18 bases between. The CDR3 sequence is 15 residues long. Germline V CDR1 and CDR2: SGHRS, YFSETQ.